The T cell receptor beta chain described here comes from a study of T-cell memory formation after mild COVID-19. Study summary: There were largely donor-specific TCR clusters.

Overall study findings and caveats: Clones contracting across day 15 to 85 had a balanced CD4/CD8 profile; later expanding clones leaned CD4+.

Per germline, CDR1 SGDLS and CDR2 YYNGEE. Trimming took 3 bases from V and 3 from J, leaving 15 bases between them. The CDR3 totals 15 residues. Turning to this clonotype: Antigen specificity is unknown.

Sample barcodes and UMIs were carried by the TCR alpha and TCR beta cDNA libraries that 5'RACE generated with constant-segment primers. In TCRdb, the 5' RACE reads were re-called with MiXCR into one record per CDR3 protein. The data show 300,000 to 350,000 distinct CDR3 sequences, roughly 13% seen once. This chain uses TRBV9 with TRBJ1-1; D is possibly TRBD1 (6 bases). The clonotype comes from a man younger than 35 who had mild COVID-19 (a few samples of this study predate the infection). Cell type and time point are not known. Sequencing was carried out using PBMCs or a T cell subset sorted from them (not recorded which). The CDR3 region is CASSAPQQGDTEAFF. The CDR3 region has the DNA TGTGCCAGCAGCGCGCCCCAACAGGGTGACACTGAAGCTTTCTTT. Full variable domain (remainder filled in from reference TRBV9 and TRBJ1-1): DSGVTQTPKHLITATGQRVTLRCSPRSGDLSVYWYQQSLDQGLQFLIQYYNGEERAKGNILERFSAQQFPDLHSELNLSSLELGDSALYFCASSAPQQGDTEAFFGQGTRLTVV.